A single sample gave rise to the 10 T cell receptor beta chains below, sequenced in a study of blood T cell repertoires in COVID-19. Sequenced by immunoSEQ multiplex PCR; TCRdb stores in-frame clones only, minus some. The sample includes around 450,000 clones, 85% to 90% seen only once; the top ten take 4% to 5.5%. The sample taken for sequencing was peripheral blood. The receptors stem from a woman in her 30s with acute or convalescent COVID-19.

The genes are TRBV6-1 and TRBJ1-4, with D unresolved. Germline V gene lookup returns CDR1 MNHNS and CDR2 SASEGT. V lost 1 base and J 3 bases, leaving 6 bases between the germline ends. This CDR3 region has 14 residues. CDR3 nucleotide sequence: TGTGCCAGCAGTGAAGTTCAGGCTAATGAAAAACTGTTTTTT. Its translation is CASSEVQANEKLFF.

The DNA for the CDR3 is TGTGCCAGCCGATCGCAGGGGGCGGCTCAGCCCCAGCATTTT. Translation gives CASRSQGAAQPQHF. V is TRBV28 and J is TRBJ1-5, with 8 bases aligning to TRBD1. V lost 8 bases to trimming and J lost 6 bases; unmatched junction nucleotides: 9. This CDR3 is 14 amino acids long. Germline V gene lookup returns CDR1 MDHEN and CDR2 SYDVKM.

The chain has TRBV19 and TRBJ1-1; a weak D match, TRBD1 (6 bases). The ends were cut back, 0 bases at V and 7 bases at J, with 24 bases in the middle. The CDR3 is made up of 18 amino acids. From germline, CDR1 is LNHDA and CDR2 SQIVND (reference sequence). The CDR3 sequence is CASSIDLSTYRVWGEAFF. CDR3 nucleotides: TGTGCCAGTAGTATAGACCTGAGTACATACAGGGTTTGGGGTGAAGCTTTCTTT.

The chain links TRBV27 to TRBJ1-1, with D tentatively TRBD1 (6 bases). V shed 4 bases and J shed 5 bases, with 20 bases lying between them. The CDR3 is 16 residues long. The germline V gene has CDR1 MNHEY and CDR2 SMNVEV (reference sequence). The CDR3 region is CASSSAGARKRTEAFF. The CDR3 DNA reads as TGTGCCAGCAGTTCTGCAGGGGCGAGGAAGAGGACTGAAGCTTTCTTT.

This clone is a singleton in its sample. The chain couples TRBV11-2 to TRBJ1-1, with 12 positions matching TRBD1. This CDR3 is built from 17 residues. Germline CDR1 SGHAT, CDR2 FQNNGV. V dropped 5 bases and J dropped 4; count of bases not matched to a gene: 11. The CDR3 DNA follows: TGTGCCAGCAGCGCGGGACAGGGGGCGCGTTTTGGCACTGAAGCTTTCTTT. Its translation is CASSAGQGARFGTEAFF.

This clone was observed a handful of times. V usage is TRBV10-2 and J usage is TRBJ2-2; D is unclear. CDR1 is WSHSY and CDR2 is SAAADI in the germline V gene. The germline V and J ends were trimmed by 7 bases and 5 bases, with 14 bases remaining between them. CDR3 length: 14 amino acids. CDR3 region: CASTTGFGTGELFF. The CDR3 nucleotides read TGCGCCAGCACAACGGGTTTCGGGACCGGGGAGCTGTTTTTT.

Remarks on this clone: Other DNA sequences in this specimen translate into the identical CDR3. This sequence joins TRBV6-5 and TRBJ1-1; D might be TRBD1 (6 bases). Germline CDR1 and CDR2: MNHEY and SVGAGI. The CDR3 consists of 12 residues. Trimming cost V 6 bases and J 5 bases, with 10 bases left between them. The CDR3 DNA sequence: TGTGCCAGCAGAACAAGGGGGACTGAAGCTTTCTTT. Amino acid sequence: CASRTRGTEAFF.

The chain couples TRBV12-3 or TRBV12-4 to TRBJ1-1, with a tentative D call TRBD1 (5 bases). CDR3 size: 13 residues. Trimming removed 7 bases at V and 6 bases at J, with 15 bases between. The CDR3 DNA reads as TGTGCCAGCATCGTCACGGGAGGGGCTGAAGCTTTCTTT. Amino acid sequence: CASIVTGGAEAFF.

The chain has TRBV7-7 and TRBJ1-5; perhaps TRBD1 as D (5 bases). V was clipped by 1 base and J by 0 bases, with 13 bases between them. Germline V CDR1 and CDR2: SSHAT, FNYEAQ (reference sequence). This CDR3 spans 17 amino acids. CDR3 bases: TGTGCCAGCAGCTTAGGGGGGGTACAGGATAGCAATCAGCCCCAGCATTTT. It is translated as CASSLGGVQDSNQPQHF.

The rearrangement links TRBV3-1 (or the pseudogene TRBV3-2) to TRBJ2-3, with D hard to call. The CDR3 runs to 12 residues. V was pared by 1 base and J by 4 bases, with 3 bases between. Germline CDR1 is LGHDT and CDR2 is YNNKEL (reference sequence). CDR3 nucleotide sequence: TGTGCCAGCAGCCAAGCCTCAGATACGCAGTATTTT. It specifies CASSQASDTQYF.